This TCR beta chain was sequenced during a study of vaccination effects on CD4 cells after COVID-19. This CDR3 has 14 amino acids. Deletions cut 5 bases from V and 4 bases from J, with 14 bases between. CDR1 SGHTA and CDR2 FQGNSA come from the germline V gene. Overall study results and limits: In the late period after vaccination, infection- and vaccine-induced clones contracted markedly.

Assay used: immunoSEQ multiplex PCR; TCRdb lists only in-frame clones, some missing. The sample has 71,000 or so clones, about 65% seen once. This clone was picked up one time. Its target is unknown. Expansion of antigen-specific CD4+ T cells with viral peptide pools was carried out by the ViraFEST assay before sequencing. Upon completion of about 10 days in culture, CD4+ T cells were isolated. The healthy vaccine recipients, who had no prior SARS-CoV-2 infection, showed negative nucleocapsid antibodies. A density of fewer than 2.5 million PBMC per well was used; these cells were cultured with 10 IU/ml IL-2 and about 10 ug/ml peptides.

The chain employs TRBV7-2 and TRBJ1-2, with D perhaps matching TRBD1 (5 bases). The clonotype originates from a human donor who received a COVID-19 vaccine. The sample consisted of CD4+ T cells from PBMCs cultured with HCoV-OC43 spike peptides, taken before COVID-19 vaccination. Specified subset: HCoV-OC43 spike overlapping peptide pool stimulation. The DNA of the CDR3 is TGTGCCAGCAGCACCTCACAGGAAGCCTATGGCTACACCTTC. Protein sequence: CASSTSQEAYGYTF.